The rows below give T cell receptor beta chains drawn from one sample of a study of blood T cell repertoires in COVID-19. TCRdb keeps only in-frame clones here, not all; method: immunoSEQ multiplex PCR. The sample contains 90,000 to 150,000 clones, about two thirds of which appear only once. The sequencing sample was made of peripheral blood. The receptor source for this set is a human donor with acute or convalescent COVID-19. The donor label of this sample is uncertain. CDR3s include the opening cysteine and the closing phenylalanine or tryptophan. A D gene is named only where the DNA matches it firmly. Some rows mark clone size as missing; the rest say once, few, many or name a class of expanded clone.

DNA: TGTGCCAGCAGCTTAGGCGGGGTGAGGTACACTGAAGCTTTCTTT
CDR3: CASSLGGVRYTEAFF
D: -
V: TRBV7-9
length: 15
J: TRBJ1-1
size: once

DNA: TGTGCCAGCGCTAGCAGCACAGATACGCAGTATTTT
CDR3: CASASSTDTQYF
D: -
V: TRBV7-9
length: 12
J: TRBJ2-3
size: -

DNA: TGTGCCAGCACGGAGGGACTCCTGAACACTGAAGCTTTCTTT
CDR3: CASTEGLLNTEAFF
D: -
V: TRBV2
length: 14
J: TRBJ1-1
size: -

DNA: TGCGCCAGCAGCTTTTTTCACAGGGACTACGAGCAGTACTTC
CDR3: CASSFFHRDYEQYF
D: -
V: TRBV5-1
length: 14
J: TRBJ2-7
size: -

DNA: TGTGCCAGCAGTGAGCCGTTTCGGTCCTACAATGAGCAGTTCTTC
CDR3: CASSEPFRSYNEQFF
D: -
V: TRBV2
length: 15
J: TRBJ2-1
size: many

DNA: TGTGCCACCAGCAGAGAGCGGGGGACAGGGAGTGGCTACACCTTC
CDR3: CATSRERGTGSGYTF
D: TRBD1
V: TRBV15
length: 15
J: TRBJ1-2
size: many

DNA: TGTGCCAGCAGTTATCCAGGGCAAGGCTATGGCTACACCTTC
CDR3: CASSYPGQGYGYTF
D: -
V: TRBV6-2/TRBV6-3
length: 14
J: TRBJ1-2
size: -

DNA: TGTGCCCTCGATGAGGACACCTATAATTCACCCCTCCACTTT
CDR3: CALDEDTYNSPLHF
D: -
V: TRBV30
length: 14
J: TRBJ1-6
size: few

DNA: TGTGCCAGCAGCCAAGGCGCAGGGAGGACTGAAGCTTTCTTT
CDR3: CASSQGAGRTEAFF
D: -
V: TRBV3-1/TRBV3-2
length: 14
J: TRBJ1-1
size: -

DNA: TGTGCCATCAGTCGGGGCACAGGGGGCGCGATTGGAAATTCACCCCTCCACTTT
CDR3: CAISRGTGGAIGNSPLHF
D: TRBD1
V: TRBV10-3
length: 18
J: TRBJ1-6
size: -

DNA: TGTGCCAGCAGCACCACAGGGGTAGGAGAGACCCAGTACTTC
CDR3: CASSTTGVGETQYF
D: TRBD1
V: TRBV7-6
length: 14
J: TRBJ2-5
size: -

DNA: TGTGCCATCAGTGAGTCCCCTCACCAAGAGACCCAGTACTTC
CDR3: CAISESPHQETQYF
D: -
V: TRBV10-3
length: 14
J: TRBJ2-5
size: -

DNA: TGTGCCAGCAGCCAAGAATCCAGGCTCGGGGGCACCATATATTTT
CDR3: CASSQESRLGGTIYF
D: -
V: TRBV4-2
length: 15
J: TRBJ1-3
size: -

DNA: TGTGCCAGCAGTTTCATCGGACTAGCGGGGGGGAAGGGGCACTACGAGCAGTACTTC
CDR3: CASSFIGLAGGKGHYEQYF
D: TRBD2
V: TRBV27
length: 19
J: TRBJ2-7
size: -

DNA: TGCAGTGCTTCCGACATCAATGAGCAGTTCTTC
CDR3: CSASDINEQFF
D: -
V: TRBV20-1
length: 11
J: TRBJ2-1
size: few

DNA: TGTGCCAGCAGCCAAGACAAGGGGGACCGCGGCTACACCTTC
CDR3: CASSQDKGDRGYTF
D: -
V: TRBV4-2
length: 14
J: TRBJ1-2
size: once

DNA: TGCGCCAGCAGCGGGGCAGGGGGTGATCAGCCCCAGCATTTT
CDR3: CASSGAGGDQPQHF
D: TRBD1
V: TRBV10-2
length: 14
J: TRBJ1-5
size: -

DNA: TGCGCCAGCGAAGCGGGGGGGAACAATGAGCAGTTCTTC
CDR3: CASEAGGNNEQFF
D: TRBD2
V: TRBV5-1
length: 13
J: TRBJ2-1
size: once

DNA: TGTGCCAGCAGTTACCGGGACAGGGGGCGTCGGGGCTACACCTTC
CDR3: CASSYRDRGRRGYTF
D: TRBD1
V: TRBV6-5
length: 15
J: TRBJ1-2
size: once

DNA: TGCGCCAGCAGCCAAGCCGGACAGGGGGCCACGAAAAAACTGTTTTTT
CDR3: CASSQAGQGATKKLFF
D: TRBD1
V: TRBV4-1
length: 16
J: TRBJ1-4
size: -

DNA: TGTGCCACCAGTATTGCAGCCGGGACACAGGGCTACACCTTC
CDR3: CATSIAAGTQGYTF
D: -
V: TRBV15
length: 14
J: TRBJ1-2
size: -

DNA: TGTGCCAGCAGCTTAAGCGGGGTCGGAGATACGCAGTATTTT
CDR3: CASSLSGVGDTQYF
D: TRBD2
V: TRBV7-9
length: 14
J: TRBJ2-3
size: -

DNA: TGCGCCAGCAGCTTGGGCGGGGCACAGGGGAATCAGCCCCAGCATTTT
CDR3: CASSLGGAQGNQPQHF
D: TRBD1
V: TRBV5-1
length: 16
J: TRBJ1-5
size: -

DNA: TGCGCCAGCAGACCCGGACAGGGCTCTACTAATGAAAAACTGTTTTTT
CDR3: CASRPGQGSTNEKLFF
D: TRBD1
V: TRBV5-1
length: 16
J: TRBJ1-4
size: -

DNA: TGTGCCAGCAGCAATGGAGGGGGGAGCGGGGGCGTAGGCCTGTACTCCTACGAGCAGTACTTC
CDR3: CASSNGGGSGGVGLYSYEQYF
D: -
V: TRBV21-1
length: 21
J: TRBJ2-7
size: -

DNA: TGTGCCATCAGTGCCGGGGTAGGCAATCAGCCCCAGCATTTT
CDR3: CAISAGVGNQPQHF
D: -
V: TRBV10-3
length: 14
J: TRBJ1-5
size: -

DNA: TGTGCTAGTGGTTTATGGAGCACTGAAGCTTTCTTT
CDR3: CASGLWSTEAFF
D: -
V: TRBV12-5
length: 12
J: TRBJ1-1
size: -

DNA: TGTGCCAGTACGGGACAGGGTTATAACAATGAGCAGTTCTTC
CDR3: CASTGQGYNNEQFF
D: TRBD1
V: TRBV19
length: 14
J: TRBJ2-1
size: -

DNA: TGTGCCTCCTACTGGCAGGGGATGAACACTGAAGCTTTCTTT
CDR3: CASYWQGMNTEAFF
D: -
V: TRBV30
length: 14
J: TRBJ1-1
size: -

DNA: TGTGCCTGGAGTGTTGTACAGGGTTCTTCACCCCTCCACTTT
CDR3: CAWSVVQGSSPLHF
D: -
V: TRBV30
length: 14
J: TRBJ1-6
size: -

DNA: TGTGCCAGCAGACTTGATAGCAATCAGCCCCAGCATTTT
CDR3: CASRLDSNQPQHF
D: -
V: TRBV6-6
length: 13
J: TRBJ1-5
size: -

DNA: TGTGCCAGCAGTACAGGGGAATCCATGAACACTGAAGCTTTCTTT
CDR3: CASSTGESMNTEAFF
D: TRBD1
V: TRBV2
length: 15
J: TRBJ1-1
size: -

DNA: TGTGCCAGCACCCTCCGGGGCGGGGGAAATACGCAGTATTTT
CDR3: CASTLRGGGNTQYF
D: TRBD2
V: TRBV7-2
length: 14
J: TRBJ2-3
size: -

DNA: TGCGCCAGCAGCCAGTCGGGACTAGCGGGGGGGCGATCAGATACGCAGTATTTT
CDR3: CASSQSGLAGGRSDTQYF
D: TRBD2
V: TRBV4-1
length: 18
J: TRBJ2-3
size: once

DNA: TGTGCCAGCAGCTTTGGGGCTAGCGGGGGCCGAAGCACAGATACGCAGTATTTT
CDR3: CASSFGASGGRSTDTQYF
D: TRBD2
V: TRBV7-9
length: 18
J: TRBJ2-3
size: -